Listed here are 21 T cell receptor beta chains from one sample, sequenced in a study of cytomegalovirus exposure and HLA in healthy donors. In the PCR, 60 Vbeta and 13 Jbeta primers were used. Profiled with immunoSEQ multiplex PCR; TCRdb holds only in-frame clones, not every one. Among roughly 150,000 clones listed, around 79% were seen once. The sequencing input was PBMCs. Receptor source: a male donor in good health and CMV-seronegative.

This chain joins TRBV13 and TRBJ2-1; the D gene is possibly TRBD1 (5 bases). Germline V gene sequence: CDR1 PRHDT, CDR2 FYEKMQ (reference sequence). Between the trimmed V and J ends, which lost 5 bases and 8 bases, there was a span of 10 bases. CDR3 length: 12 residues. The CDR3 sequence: CASSPVGDEQFF. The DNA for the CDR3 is TGTGCCAGCAGCCCTGTAGGGGATGAGCAGTTCTTC.

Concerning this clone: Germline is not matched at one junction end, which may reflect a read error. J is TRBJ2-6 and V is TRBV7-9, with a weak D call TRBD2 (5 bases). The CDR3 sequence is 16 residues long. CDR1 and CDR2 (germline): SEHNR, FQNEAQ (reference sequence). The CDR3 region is CSSSQEGAAGANVLTF. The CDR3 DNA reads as TGTTCCAGCAGCCAAGAGGGCGCGGCTGGGGCCAACGTCCTGACTTTC.

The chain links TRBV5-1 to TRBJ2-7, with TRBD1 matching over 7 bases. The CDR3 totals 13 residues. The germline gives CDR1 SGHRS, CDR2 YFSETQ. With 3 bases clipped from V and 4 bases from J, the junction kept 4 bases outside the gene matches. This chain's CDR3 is CASSSTGEYEQYF. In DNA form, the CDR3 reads TGCGCCAGCAGCTCAACAGGGGAATACGAGCAGTACTTC.

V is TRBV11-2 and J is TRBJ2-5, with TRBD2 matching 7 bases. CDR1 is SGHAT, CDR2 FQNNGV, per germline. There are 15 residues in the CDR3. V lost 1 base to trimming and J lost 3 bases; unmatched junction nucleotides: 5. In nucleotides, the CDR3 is TGTGCCAGCAGCTTAGGATGGGGGGGAGAAGAGACCCAGTACTTC. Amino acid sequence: CASSLGWGGEETQYF.

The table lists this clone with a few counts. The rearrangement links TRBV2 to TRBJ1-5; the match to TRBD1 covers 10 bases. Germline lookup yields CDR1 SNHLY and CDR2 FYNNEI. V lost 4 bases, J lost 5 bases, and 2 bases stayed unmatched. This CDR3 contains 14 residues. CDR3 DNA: TGTGCCAGCAGTGGACAGGGGGCCGATCAGCCCCAGCATTTT. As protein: CASSGQGADQPQHF.

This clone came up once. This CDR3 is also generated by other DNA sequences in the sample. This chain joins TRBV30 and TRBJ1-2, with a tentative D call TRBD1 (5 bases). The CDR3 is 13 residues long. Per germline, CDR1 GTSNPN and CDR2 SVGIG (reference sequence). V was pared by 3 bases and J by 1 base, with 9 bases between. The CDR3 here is CAWSPDSNYGYTF. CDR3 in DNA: TGTGCCTGGAGCCCTGACAGTAACTATGGCTACACCTTC.

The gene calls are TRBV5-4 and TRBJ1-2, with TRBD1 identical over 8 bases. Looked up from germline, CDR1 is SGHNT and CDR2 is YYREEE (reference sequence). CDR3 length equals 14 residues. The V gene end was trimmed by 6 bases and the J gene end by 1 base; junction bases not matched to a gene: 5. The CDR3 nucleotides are TGTGCCAGCACCGAGACAGGGGTTAACTATGGCTACACCTTC. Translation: CASTETGVNYGYTF.

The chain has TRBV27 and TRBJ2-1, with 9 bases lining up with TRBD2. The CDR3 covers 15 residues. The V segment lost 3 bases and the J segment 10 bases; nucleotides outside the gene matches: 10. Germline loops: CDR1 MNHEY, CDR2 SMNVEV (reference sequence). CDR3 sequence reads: CASSFEAGGSGEQFF. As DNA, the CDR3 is TGTGCCAGCAGTTTCGAGGCGGGGGGGTCGGGGGAGCAGTTCTTC.

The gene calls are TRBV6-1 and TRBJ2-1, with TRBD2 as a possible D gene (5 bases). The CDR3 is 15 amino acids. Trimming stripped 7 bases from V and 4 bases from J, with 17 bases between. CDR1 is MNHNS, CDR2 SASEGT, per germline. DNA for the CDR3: TGTGCCAGCAAACCGGACTGGATCGAATACAATGAGCAGTTCTTC. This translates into CASKPDWIEYNEQFF.

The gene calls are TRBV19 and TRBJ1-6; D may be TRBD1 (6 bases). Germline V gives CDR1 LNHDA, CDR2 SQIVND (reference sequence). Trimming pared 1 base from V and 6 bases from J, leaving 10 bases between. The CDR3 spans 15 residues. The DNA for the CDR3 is TGTGCCAGTAGTATAGGCGCGGACAGTAATTCACCCCTCCACTTT. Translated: CASSIGADSNSPLHF.

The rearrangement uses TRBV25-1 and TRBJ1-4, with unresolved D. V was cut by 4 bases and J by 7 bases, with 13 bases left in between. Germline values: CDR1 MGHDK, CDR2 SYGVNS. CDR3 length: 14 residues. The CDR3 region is CASSAPGSIEKLFF. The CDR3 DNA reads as TGTGCCAGCAGTGCCCCCGGGTCTATTGAAAAACTGTTTTTT.

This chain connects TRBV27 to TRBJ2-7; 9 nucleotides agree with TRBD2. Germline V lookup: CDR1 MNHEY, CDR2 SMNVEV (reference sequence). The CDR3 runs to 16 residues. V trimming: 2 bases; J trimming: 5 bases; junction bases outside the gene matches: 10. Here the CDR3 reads CASSLRGSGSDNEQYF. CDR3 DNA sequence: TGTGCCAGCAGTTTACGAGGTAGCGGGAGTGATAACGAGCAGTACTTC.

The CDR3 here is CASSPSAEGRVYAFYEQYF. CDR3 coding DNA: TGTGCCAGCAGCCCAAGTGCGGAGGGCCGAGTTTATGCCTTCTACGAGCAGTACTTC. The chain uses TRBV7-2 and TRBJ2-7; TRBD2 is a possible D gene (6 bases). CDR1 and CDR2 from the germline V gene are SGHTA and FQGNSA. The CDR3 extends over 19 amino acids. Trimming shortened V by 5 bases and J by 3 bases, and 29 bases separated the two germline ends. The full variable domain, with the rest looked up from reference TRBV7-2 and TRBJ2-7, is GAGVSQSPSNKVTEKGKDVELRCDPISGHTALYWYRQSLGQGLEFLIYFQGNSAPDKSGLPSDRFSAERTGGSVSTLTIQRTQQEDSAVYLCASSPSAEGRVYAFYEQYFGPGTRLTVT.

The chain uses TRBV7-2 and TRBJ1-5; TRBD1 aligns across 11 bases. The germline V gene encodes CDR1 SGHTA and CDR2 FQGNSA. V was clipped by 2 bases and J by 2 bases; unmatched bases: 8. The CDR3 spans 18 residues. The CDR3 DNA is TGTGCCAGCAGCTTAACCGGGACAGGGGGGATGGGCAATCAGCCCCAGCATTTT. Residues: CASSLTGTGGMGNQPQHF. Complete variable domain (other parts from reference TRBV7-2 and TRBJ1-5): GAGVSQSPSNKVTEKGKDVELRCDPISGHTALYWYRQSLGQGLEFLIYFQGNSAPDKSGLPSDRFSAERTGGSVSTLTIQRTQQEDSAVYLCASSLTGTGGMGNQPQHFGDGTRLSIL.

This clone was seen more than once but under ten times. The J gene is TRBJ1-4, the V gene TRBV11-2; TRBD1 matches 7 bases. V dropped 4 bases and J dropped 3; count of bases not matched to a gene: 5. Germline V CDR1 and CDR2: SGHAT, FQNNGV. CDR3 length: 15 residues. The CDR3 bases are TGTGCCAGCAGCTCGCCCGGGACAGCTAATGAAAAACTGTTTTTT. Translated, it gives CASSSPGTANEKLFF.

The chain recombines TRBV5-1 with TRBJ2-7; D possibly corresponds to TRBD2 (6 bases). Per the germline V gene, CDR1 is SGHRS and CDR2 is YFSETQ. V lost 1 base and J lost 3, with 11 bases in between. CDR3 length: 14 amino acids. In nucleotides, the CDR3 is TGCGCCAGCAGCTTGACTAGCTCTGGCTACGAGCAGTACTTC. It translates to CASSLTSSGYEQYF.

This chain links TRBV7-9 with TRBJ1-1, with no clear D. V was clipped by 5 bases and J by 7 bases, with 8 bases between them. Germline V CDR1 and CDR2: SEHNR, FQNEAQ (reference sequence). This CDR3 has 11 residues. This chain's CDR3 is CASSPKLEAFF. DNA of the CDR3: TGTGCCAGCAGCCCCAAGCTTGAAGCTTTCTTT.

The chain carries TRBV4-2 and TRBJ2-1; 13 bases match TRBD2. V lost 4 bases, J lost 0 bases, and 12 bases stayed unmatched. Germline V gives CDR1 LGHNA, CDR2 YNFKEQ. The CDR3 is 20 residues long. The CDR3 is CASSPRGLAGAISSYNEQFF. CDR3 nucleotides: TGTGCCAGCAGCCCGAGAGGACTAGCGGGGGCAATCAGCTCCTACAATGAGCAGTTCTTC.

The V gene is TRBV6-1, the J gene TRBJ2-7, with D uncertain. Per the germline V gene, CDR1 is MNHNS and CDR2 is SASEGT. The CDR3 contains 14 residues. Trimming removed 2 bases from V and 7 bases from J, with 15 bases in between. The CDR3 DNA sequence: TGTGCCAGCAGTGAAACCCCTGGGCTACGGGAGCAGTACTTC. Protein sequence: CASSETPGLREQYF.

The CDR3 reads CASSVIAGGPYEQFF. The CDR3 DNA reads as TGTGCCAGCAGCGTAATAGCGGGAGGGCCCTATGAGCAGTTCTTC. The chain joins TRBV9 to TRBJ2-1; TRBD2 matches at 11 bases. The V and J ends lost 1 base and 8 bases, in that order; junction bases with no gene match: 5. Germline CDR1 reads SGDLS; CDR2 reads YYNGEE. The CDR3 covers 15 residues. The complete variable domain, with remaining parts taken from reference TRBV9 and TRBJ2-1, reads DSGVTQTPKHLITATGQRVTLRCSPRSGDLSVYWYQQSLDQGLQFLIQYYNGEERAKGNILERFSAQQFPDLHSELNLSSLELGDSALYFCASSVIAGGPYEQFFGPGTRLTVL.

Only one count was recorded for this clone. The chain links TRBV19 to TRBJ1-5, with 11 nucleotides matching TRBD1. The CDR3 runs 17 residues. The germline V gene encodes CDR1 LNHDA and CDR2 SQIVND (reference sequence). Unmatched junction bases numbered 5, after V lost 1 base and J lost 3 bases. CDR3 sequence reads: CASSIGDRGRYNQPQHF. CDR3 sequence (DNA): TGTGCCAGTAGTATAGGGGACAGGGGGAGATACAATCAGCCCCAGCATTTT. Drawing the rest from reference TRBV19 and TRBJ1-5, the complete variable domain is DGGITQSPKYLFRKEGQNVTLSCEQNLNHDAMYWYRQDPGQGLRLIYYSQIVNDFQKGDIAEGYSVSREKKESFPLTVTSAQKNPTAFYLCASSIGDRGRYNQPQHFGDGTRLSIL.